The T cell receptor (beta chain) under discussion was sequenced for a study of T cells in Graves' hyperthyroidism and ophthalmopathy. The ends were cut back, 4 bases at V and 4 bases at J, with 17 bases in the middle. The CDR3 loop spans 15 amino acids. Germline loops: CDR1 SGHKS, CDR2 YYEKEE (reference sequence). Many counts were recorded for this clonotype. RNA transcripts served as the template for amplifying TCR beta CDR3 regions. First-round RT-PCR with HTBI primers amplified the TCR CDR3 region. TCRdb re-analysed the multiplex PCR reads in MiXCR, keeping a single row per CDR3 protein. The sample yields a few hundred thousand distinct CDR3 sequences, roughly 19% seen once.

Input material: blood. This TCR was recovered from a woman younger than 30 with Graves' hyperthyroidism. V usage is TRBV5-5 and J usage is TRBJ1-2, with a possible D match to TRBD1 (5 bases). CDR3 loop: CASSPGGEYFYGYTF. The CDR3 DNA sequence: TGTGCCAGCAGCCCTGGAGGGGAATATTTCTATGGCTACACCTTC.